This record looks at one T cell receptor (beta chain) sequence and its context. The data originate from a study of T cell changes during pregnancy in multiple sclerosis. Produced via immunoSEQ multiplex PCR; TCRdb's table is partial and in-frame only. Among about 40,000 clones listed, 90% to 95% were seen once. The junction had 11 bases not matched to a gene; V was cut back by 6 bases and J by 9 bases. CDR3 length: 16 amino acids. The germline CDR1 and CDR2 sequences are MDHEN and SYDVKM. This chain connects TRBV28 to TRBJ2-1; TRBD2 matches at 13 bases. This TCR came from a female donor with multiple sclerosis, enrolled in a pregnancy study. Specimen: CD8+ T cells from peripheral blood mononuclear cells, collected before pregnancy. The CDR3 DNA reads as TGTGCCAGCAGCCCGAGGACTAGCGGGAGAAAGAGTGAGCAGTTCTTC. Translation: CASSPRTSGRKSEQFF.